This T cell receptor (beta chain) was captured by sequencing in a study of T cell changes during pregnancy in multiple sclerosis. From germline, CDR1 is MNHNS and CDR2 SASEGT. The CDR3 has 12 residues. Trimming removed 2 bases at V and 4 bases at J, with 5 bases between. This table comes from immunoSEQ multiplex PCR, and its TCRdb copy is limited to in-frame clones, with some not included. The sample includes about 39,000 clones, 90% of them seen just once. The receptor comes from a female donor in good health, enrolled as a control in a pregnancy study. This material consisted of CD4+ T cells from peripheral blood mononuclear cells, taken in the first trimester of pregnancy. The chain joins TRBV6-1 to TRBJ1-2; D unresolved. The CDR3 region has the DNA TGTGCCAGCAGTGAACGACTCTATGGCTACACCTTC. Translated, it gives CASSERLYGYTF.